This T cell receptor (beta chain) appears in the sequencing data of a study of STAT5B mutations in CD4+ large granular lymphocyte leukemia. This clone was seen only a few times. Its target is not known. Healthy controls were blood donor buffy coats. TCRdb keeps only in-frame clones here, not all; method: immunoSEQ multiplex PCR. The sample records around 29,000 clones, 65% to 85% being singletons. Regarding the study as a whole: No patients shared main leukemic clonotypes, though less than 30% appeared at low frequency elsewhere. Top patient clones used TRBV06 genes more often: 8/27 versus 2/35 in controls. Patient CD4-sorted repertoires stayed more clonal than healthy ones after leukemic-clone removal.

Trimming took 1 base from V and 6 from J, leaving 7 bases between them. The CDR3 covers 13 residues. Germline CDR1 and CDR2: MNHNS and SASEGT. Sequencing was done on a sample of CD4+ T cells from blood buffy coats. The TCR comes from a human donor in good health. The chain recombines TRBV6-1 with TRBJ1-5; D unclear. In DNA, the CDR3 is TGTGCCAGCAGTGAAGAAAGGGCTCAGCCCCAGCATTTT. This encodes CASSEERAQPQHF.